Presented here are 4 T cell receptor beta chains from one specimen sequenced in a study of a mutant IDH1 vaccine in newly diagnosed glioma. Profiling relied on immunoSEQ multiplex PCR, and the TCRdb table lists in-frame clones only, not all of them. The table lists some 67,000 clones, around 82% of them singletons. Time point: baseline, week 1 (first vaccination visit). The treatment denotes: pre-vaccination baseline after standard-of-care therapy. This sample comprised peripheral blood mononuclear cells (PBMCs), obtained from a glioma patient treated with radiotherapy, temozolomide or both. These TCRs come from a woman younger than 35 with glioma. Some clones in this sample may be carry-over from other donors' samples.

The chain combines TRBV7-2 with TRBJ2-2, with D tentatively TRBD1 (5 bases). Germline loops: CDR1 SGHTA, CDR2 FQGNSA. The CDR3 is 14 amino acids. Trimming stripped 2 bases from V and 8 bases from J, with 12 bases between. This CDR3 is CASSLRQGRGELFF. In DNA, the CDR3 is TGTGCCAGCAGCTTAAGGCAGGGTAGGGGGGAGCTGTTTTTT.

This rearrangement joins TRBV5-6 to TRBJ2-1; maybe TRBD2 (5 bases). The CDR3 has 15 residues. V dropped 5 bases and J dropped 0 bases, with 12 bases sitting between them. Germline V gives CDR1 SGHDT, CDR2 YYEEEE. CDR3 region: CASRLLGASYNEQFF. The DNA for the CDR3 is TGTGCCAGCAGACTACTAGGAGCCTCCTACAATGAGCAGTTCTTC.

The chain combines TRBV10-2 with TRBJ1-1; D possibly corresponds to TRBD1 (5 bases). Germline CDR1 WSHSY, CDR2 SAAADI. CDR3 length: 16 residues. The V end lost 5 bases, the J end lost 5 bases, and 21 bases lay between the germline ends. CDR3 loop: CASSMGFGAPGTEAFF. In DNA form, the CDR3 reads TGCGCCAGCAGTATGGGCTTTGGGGCCCCGGGGACTGAAGCTTTCTTT.

The CDR3 nucleotides read TGTGCCAGCACAAAACGGGACGGAAGAAACTATGGCTACACCTTC. Translating gives CASTKRDGRNYGYTF. The V call is TRBV2, the J call TRBJ1-2, with D possibly matching TRBD1 (5 bases). Trimming cost V 7 bases and J 2 bases, with 17 bases left between them. CDR3 length equals 15 residues. CDR1 and CDR2 (germline): SNHLY, FYNNEI.